A single sample is the source of the 18 T cell receptor beta chains below, sequenced in a study of blood T cell repertoires in COVID-19. TCRdb's copy holds only in-frame clones and misses some; the assay was immunoSEQ multiplex PCR. The table shows about 110,000 clones, with about two thirds occurring only once. The sample taken for sequencing was peripheral blood. The origin of the receptors is a middle-aged woman with acute or convalescent COVID-19.

V usage is TRBV2 and J usage is TRBJ2-1; 11 positions match TRBD2. V lost 3 bases, J lost 10 bases, and 5 bases stayed unmatched. This CDR3 is 14 amino acids long. Looked up from germline, CDR1 is SNHLY and CDR2 is FYNNEI. This CDR3 reads CASSEGLAVREQFF. The CDR3 nucleotides are TGTGCCAGCAGTGAGGGACTAGCGGTACGGGAGCAGTTCTTC. Full variable domain (missing parts from reference TRBV2 and TRBJ2-1): EPEVTQTPSHQVTQMGQEVILRCVPISNHLYFYWYRQILGQKVEFLVSFYNNEISEKSEIFDDQFSVERPDGSNFTLKIRSTKLEDSAMYFCASSEGLAVREQFFGPGTRLTVL.

The V call is TRBV27, the J call TRBJ1-5; D might be TRBD1 (6 bases). The CDR3 is made up of 17 amino acids. V shed 8 bases and J shed 5 bases, with 25 bases lying between them. Germline-derived CDR1 and CDR2 are MNHEY and SMNVEV (reference sequence). The DNA for the CDR3 is TGTGCCAGCGGAACGGGGGGAGTGGGGGGCGGTGATCAGCCCCAGCATTTT. Amino acids: CASGTGGVGGGDQPQHF.

The chain employs TRBV9 and TRBJ2-3, with 8 positions matching TRBD2. The V segment lost 3 bases and the J segment 4 bases; nucleotides outside the gene matches: 7. CDR1 and CDR2 from the germline V gene are SGDLS and YYNGEE. This CDR3 contains 15 residues. The CDR3 loop reads CASSEGLVPADTQYF. For the CDR3, the DNA is TGTGCCAGCAGCGAGGGACTAGTGCCCGCAGATACGCAGTATTTT.

J is TRBJ1-5 and V is TRBV19; 7 nucleotides agree with TRBD1. The trim removed 5 bases at V and 3 bases at J, leaving 7 bases unmatched. The CDR3 is made up of 15 amino acids. CDR1 and CDR2 from the germline V gene are LNHDA and SQIVND (reference sequence). CDR3 loop: CASSVLTGNNQPQHF. The CDR3 nucleotides read TGTGCCAGTAGTGTTCTGACAGGGAACAATCAGCCCCAGCATTTT.

The rearrangement uses TRBV28 and TRBJ2-5; the match to TRBD1 covers 10 bases. The length of the CDR3 is 15 residues. The J segment lost 1 base and the V segment lost 2 bases, leaving 1 base of the junction unmatched. Per germline, CDR1 MDHEN and CDR2 SYDVKM. The CDR3 here is CASSLGTGVQETQYF. CDR3 coding DNA: TGTGCCAGCAGTTTAGGGACAGGGGTCCAAGAGACCCAGTACTTC.

This clone was seen a few times. CDR3: CAGDRGGGTDTQYF. Here the CDR3 DNA reads TGTGCCGGCGACAGGGGCGGGGGCACAGATACGCAGTATTTT. The J gene is TRBJ2-3, the V gene TRBV6-5, with 8 bases matching TRBD1. This CDR3 region has 14 residues. J lost 1 base, V lost 11 bases, and 8 bases had no gene match. Germline CDR1 and CDR2: MNHEY and SVGAGI.

The CDR3 region is CASSEDPGGNQPQHF. CDR3 DNA: TGTGCCAGCAGTGAAGACCCAGGGGGCAATCAGCCCCAGCATTTT. The V call is TRBV25-1, the J call TRBJ1-5, with D maybe TRBD1 (6 bases). CDR3 length: 15 amino acids. Trimming pared 2 bases from V and 2 bases from J, leaving 10 bases between. The germline V gene encodes CDR1 MGHDK and CDR2 SYGVNS.

The CDR3 reads CASSETGPQPQHF. The CDR3 DNA reads as TGTGCCAGCAGTGAGACAGGGCCTCAGCCCCAGCATTTT. V gene TRBV6-1 combines with J gene TRBJ1-5; TRBD1 matches at 7 bases. Germline assignment: CDR1 MNHNS and CDR2 SASEGT. CDR3 length: 13 amino acids. The trim removed 3 bases at V and 6 bases at J, leaving 2 bases unmatched.

This chain connects TRBV6-5 to TRBJ2-1; 9 bases map to TRBD2. The CDR3 is 13 residues long. Trimming took 8 bases from V and 7 from J; bases not matched to a gene: 6. Germline CDR1 reads MNHEY; CDR2 reads SVGAGI. For the CDR3, the DNA is TGTGCCAGCGACGCTAGCGGGGTTAATGAGCAGTTCTTC. It is translated as CASDASGVNEQFF.

The V call is TRBV12-3 or TRBV12-4, the J call TRBJ2-5; D is unresolved. This CDR3 spans 12 amino acids. Trimming removed 3 bases at V and 5 bases at J, with 7 bases between. For the CDR3, the DNA is TGTGCCAGCAGTTTGGGCTTGGAGACCCAGTACTTC. Protein sequence: CASSLGLETQYF.

V and J are TRBV19 and TRBJ1-4; 7 bases match TRBD1. Germline values: CDR1 LNHDA, CDR2 SQIVND (reference sequence). CDR3 length: 15 amino acids. The J segment lost 2 bases and the V segment lost 7 bases, leaving 7 bases of the junction unmatched. The CDR3 here is CASNTGTVTNEKLFF. In nucleotides, the CDR3 is TGTGCCAGTAACACCGGGACAGTGACTAATGAAAAACTGTTTTTT.

The gene calls are TRBV5-4 and TRBJ2-4; TRBD2 matches 11 bases. This CDR3 comprises 15 residues. Germline CDR1 reads SGHNT; CDR2 reads YYREEE (reference sequence). With V trimmed by 1 base and J by 7 bases, 4 bases remained unmatched. CDR3 region: CASSLPVAGGNIQYF. As DNA, the CDR3 is TGTGCCAGCAGCTTGCCCGTAGCGGGGGGGAACATTCAGTACTTC.

This chain joins TRBV6-6 and TRBJ2-1; possible D gene TRBD1, 6 bases. The V and J ends lost 2 bases and 4 bases respectively, with 9 bases between them. Per the germline V gene, CDR1 is MNHNY and CDR2 is SVGAGI (reference sequence). The CDR3 is 14 amino acids. CDR3 in amino acids: CASSYQGQYNEQFF. CDR3 coding DNA: TGTGCCAGCAGTTACCAAGGACAGTACAATGAGCAGTTCTTC.

The chain links TRBV18 to TRBJ2-3; 12 nucleotides agree with TRBD2. In germline, CDR1 is KGHSH, CDR2 LQKENI. Trimming took 3 bases from V and 2 from J; bases not matched to a gene: 3. This CDR3 is built from 16 residues. For the CDR3, the DNA is TGTGCCAGCTCACCTGGACTAGCGGGGACCACAGATACGCAGTATTTT. Its protein is CASSPGLAGTTDTQYF.

V gene TRBV2 combines with J gene TRBJ1-1, with TRBD1 identical over 8 bases. Germline V lookup: CDR1 SNHLY, CDR2 FYNNEI. V dropped 5 bases and J dropped 4; count of bases not matched to a gene: 6. CDR3 length: 14 amino acids. The CDR3 here is CASSSTGVGTEAFF. Here the CDR3 DNA reads TGTGCCAGCAGTTCGACAGGGGTGGGCACTGAAGCTTTCTTT.

The chain uses TRBV19 and TRBJ1-5; a possible D gene is TRBD1 (6 bases). The CDR3 has 15 residues. The V end was cut by 6 bases, the J end by 1 base, with 13 bases between. The germline V gene has CDR1 LNHDA and CDR2 SQIVND (reference sequence). The CDR3 loop is CASRDSLYSNQPQHF. The CDR3 DNA is TGTGCCAGTAGGGACAGTCTATACAGCAATCAGCCCCAGCATTTT.

This sequence joins TRBV29-1 and TRBJ2-2; possible D gene TRBD2, 7 bases. V shed 3 bases and J shed 4 bases, with 12 bases lying between them. Germline V gives CDR1 SQVTM, CDR2 ANQGSEA. The CDR3 is 14 residues long. CDR3 residues: CSVEGRGGTGELFF. DNA of the CDR3: TGCAGCGTTGAGGGTAGGGGGGGCACCGGGGAGCTGTTTTTT.

V is TRBV4-2 and J is TRBJ2-1, with D perhaps matching TRBD2 (5 bases). The CDR3 is 16 amino acids. Germline V gene data show CDR1 as LGHNA and CDR2 as YNFKEQ. V was trimmed by 0 bases and J by 6 bases, leaving 15 bases between them. In DNA form, the CDR3 reads TGTGCCAGCAGCCAAGAGAAGGTTATGAGGGCCAATGAGCAGTTCTTC. Translating gives CASSQEKVMRANEQFF.